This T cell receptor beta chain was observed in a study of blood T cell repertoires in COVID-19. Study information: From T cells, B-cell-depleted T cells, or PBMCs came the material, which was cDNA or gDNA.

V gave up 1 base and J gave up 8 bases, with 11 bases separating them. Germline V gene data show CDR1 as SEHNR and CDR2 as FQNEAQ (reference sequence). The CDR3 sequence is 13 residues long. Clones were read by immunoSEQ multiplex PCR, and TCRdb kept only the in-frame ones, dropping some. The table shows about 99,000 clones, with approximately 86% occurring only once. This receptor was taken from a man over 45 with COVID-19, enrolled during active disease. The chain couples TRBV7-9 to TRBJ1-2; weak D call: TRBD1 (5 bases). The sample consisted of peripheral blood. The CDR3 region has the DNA TGTGCCAGCAGCTTAGTTCCGGGGGACGGCTACACCTTC. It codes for CASSLVPGDGYTF.